Here is one T cell receptor beta chain with its context. Its antigen is currently unknown. This entry belongs to a study of metastatic and nonmetastatic thyroid tumors. Study in general: Comparative analysis of repertoires was undertaken across blood and tumor or nodule tissue obtained from malignant and benign thyroid patients.

Authors' methods: A distant-metastasis classifier for papillary thyroid cancer was built using CDR3 differences across clinicopathological groups. MiXCR was used by TCRdb to re-call the PCR reads. The V and J calls were not made by the authors but by TCRdb's processing. The sample lists around 15,000 clones, approximately 19% occurring once. Germline CDR1 and CDR2: SQVTM and ANQGSEA. The CDR3 sequence is 13 residues long. Whole-study findings and limits: In blood and tumor, TCR beta diversity was reportedly significantly higher in malignant thyroid tumors than in benign nodules.

Thyroid surgery was preceded by no treatment in any patient. What was sequenced was blood. The receptor comes from a female donor with papillary thyroid cancer or a benign thyroid nodule (not recorded which). Some clones in this sample may be carry-over from other donors' samples. This rearrangement joins TRBV29-1 to TRBJ2-7; D might be TRBD1 or TRBD2, each matching 5 bases. In nucleotides, the CDR3 is TGCATCTTGTTCCCGGGACGGACCTACGAGCAGTACTTC. This encodes CILFPGRTYEQYF.